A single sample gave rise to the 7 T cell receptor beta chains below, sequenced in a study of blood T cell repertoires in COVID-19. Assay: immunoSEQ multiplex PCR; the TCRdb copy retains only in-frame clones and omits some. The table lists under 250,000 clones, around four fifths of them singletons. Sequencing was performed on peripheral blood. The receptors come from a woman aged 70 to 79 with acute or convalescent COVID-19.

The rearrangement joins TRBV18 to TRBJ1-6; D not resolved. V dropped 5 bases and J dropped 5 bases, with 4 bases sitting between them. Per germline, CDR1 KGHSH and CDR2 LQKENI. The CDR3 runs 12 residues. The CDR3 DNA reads TGTGCCAGCTCAGGAGATAATTCACCCCTCCACTTT. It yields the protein CASSGDNSPLHF.

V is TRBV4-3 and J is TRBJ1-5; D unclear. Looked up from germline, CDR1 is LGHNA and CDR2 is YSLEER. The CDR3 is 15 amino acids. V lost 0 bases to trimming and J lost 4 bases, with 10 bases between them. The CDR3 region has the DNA TGCGCCAGCAGCCAAGATAGAAACGTTAATCAGCCCCAGCATTTT. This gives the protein CASSQDRNVNQPQHF.

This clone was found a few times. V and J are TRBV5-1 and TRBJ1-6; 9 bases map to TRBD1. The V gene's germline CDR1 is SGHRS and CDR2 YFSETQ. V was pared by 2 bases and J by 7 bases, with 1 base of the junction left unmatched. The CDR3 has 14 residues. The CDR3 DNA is TGCGCCAGCAGCTTACAGGGGGCCAATTCACCCCTCCACTTT. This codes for CASSLQGANSPLHF.

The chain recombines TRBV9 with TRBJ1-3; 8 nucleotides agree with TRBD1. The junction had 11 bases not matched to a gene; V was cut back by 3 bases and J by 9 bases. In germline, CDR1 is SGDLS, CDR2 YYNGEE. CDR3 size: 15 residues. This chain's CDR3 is CASSGGDRPRGTIYF. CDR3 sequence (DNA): TGTGCCAGCAGCGGCGGGGACAGGCCACGGGGCACCATATATTTT.

CDR3 coding DNA: TGTGCCATCAGTGATCTCCTGAGGGACACTGAAGCTTTCTTT. Protein: CAISDLLRDTEAFF. The V gene is TRBV10-3, the J gene TRBJ1-1; the D is unclear. The CDR3 is 14 residues long. V shed 3 bases and J shed 3 bases, with 11 bases lying between them. Per germline, CDR1 ENHRY and CDR2 SYGVKD.

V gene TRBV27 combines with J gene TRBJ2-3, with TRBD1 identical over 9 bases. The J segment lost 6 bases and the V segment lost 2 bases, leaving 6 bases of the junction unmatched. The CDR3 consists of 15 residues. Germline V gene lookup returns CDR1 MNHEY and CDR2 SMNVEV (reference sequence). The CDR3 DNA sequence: TGTGCCAGCAGTTTACGGGGGACAGGGCCCGATACGCAGTATTTT. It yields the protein CASSLRGTGPDTQYF.

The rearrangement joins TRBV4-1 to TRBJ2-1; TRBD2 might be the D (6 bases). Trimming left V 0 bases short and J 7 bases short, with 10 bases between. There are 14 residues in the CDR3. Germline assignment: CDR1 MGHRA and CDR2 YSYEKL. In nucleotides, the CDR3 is TGCGCCAGCAGCCAAGATTGGCGGGGAAATGAGCAGTTCTTC. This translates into CASSQDWRGNEQFF.